This T cell receptor beta chain is from a study of shared clonotypes between healthy human individuals. Deep level was the assay's run setting. 300 ng DNA, some 30,000 T cell genomes, went into unsorted PBMC replicate PCRs. Sequencing of unsorted PBMC DNA was carried out using ten immunoSEQ deep assay plates. TCRdb keeps only in-frame clones here, not all; method: immunoSEQ multiplex PCR. The sample lists around 500,000 clones; 81% were seen once. CDR1 is ENHRY, CDR2 SYGVKD, per germline. The CDR3 is made up of 14 amino acids. V trimming: 5 bases; J trimming: 7 bases; junction bases outside the gene matches: 7.

The sequencing input was PBMCs. The clonotype was recovered from a woman aged 40 to 50 in good health. Some clones in this sample may be carry-over from other donors' samples. The rearrangement links TRBV10-3 to TRBJ1-5; 8 bases align to TRBD1. The CDR3 reads CAISTSDREQPQHF. CDR3 nucleotide sequence: TGTGCCATCAGTACGTCGGACAGGGAGCAGCCCCAGCATTTT.